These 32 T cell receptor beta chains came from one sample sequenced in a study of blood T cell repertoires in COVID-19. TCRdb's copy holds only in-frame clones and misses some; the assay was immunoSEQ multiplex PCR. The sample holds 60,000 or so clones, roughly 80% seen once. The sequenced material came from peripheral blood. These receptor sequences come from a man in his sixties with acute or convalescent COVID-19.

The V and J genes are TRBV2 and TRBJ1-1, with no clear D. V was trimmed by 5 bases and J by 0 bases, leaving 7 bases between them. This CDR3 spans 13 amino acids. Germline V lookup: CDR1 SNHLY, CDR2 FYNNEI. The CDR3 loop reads CASSRHLNTEAFF. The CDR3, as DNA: TGTGCCAGCAGTCGACACTTGAACACTGAAGCTTTCTTT.

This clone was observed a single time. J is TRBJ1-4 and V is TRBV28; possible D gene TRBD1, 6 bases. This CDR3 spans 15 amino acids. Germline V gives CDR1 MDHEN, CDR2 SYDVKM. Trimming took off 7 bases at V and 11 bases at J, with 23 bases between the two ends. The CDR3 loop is CASTPGRGLMKKLFF. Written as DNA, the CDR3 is TGTGCCAGCACCCCCGGCAGGGGATTAATGAAGAAACTGTTTTTT.

DNA for the CDR3: TGTGCCAGCAGCTTAGGCGTGTACCAAGAGACCCAGTACTTC. As protein: CASSLGVYQETQYF. V usage is TRBV7-2 and J usage is TRBJ2-5; no firm D call. The germline V gene has CDR1 SGHTA and CDR2 FQGNSA. This CDR3 has 14 amino acids. The ends were cut back, 1 base at V and 0 bases at J, with 6 bases in the middle.

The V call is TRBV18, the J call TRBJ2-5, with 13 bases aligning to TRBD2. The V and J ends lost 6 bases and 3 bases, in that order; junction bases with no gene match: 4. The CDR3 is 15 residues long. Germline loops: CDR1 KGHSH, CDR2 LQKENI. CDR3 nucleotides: TGTGCCAGCTCCCCCGGGACTAGCGGGGAAGAGACCCAGTACTTC. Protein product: CASSPGTSGEETQYF.

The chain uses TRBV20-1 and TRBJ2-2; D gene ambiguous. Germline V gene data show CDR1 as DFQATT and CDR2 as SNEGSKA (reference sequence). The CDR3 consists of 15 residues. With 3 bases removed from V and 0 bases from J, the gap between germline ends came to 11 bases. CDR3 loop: CSASTGSANTGELFF. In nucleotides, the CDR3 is TGCAGTGCTAGTACCGGTTCCGCGAACACCGGGGAGCTGTTTTTT.

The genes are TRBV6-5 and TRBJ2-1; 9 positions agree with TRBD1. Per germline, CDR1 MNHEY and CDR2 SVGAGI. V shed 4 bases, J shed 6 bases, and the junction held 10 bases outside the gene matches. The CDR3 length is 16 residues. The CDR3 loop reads CASSSRDRGLINEQFF. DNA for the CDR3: TGTGCCAGCAGTTCAAGAGACAGGGGGTTGATCAATGAGCAGTTCTTC.

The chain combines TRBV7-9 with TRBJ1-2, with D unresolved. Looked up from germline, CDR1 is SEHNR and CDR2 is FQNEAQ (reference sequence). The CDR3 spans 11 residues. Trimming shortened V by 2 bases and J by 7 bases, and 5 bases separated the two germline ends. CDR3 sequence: CASSLFSGYTF. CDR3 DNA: TGTGCCAGCAGCTTATTTAGTGGCTACACCTTC.

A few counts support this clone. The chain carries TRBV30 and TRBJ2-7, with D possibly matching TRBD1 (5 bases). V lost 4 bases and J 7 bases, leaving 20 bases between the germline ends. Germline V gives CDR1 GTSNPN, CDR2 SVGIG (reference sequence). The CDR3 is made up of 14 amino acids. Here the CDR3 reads CAWTSGLEGMEQYF. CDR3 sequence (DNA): TGTGCCTGGACGTCAGGGCTCGAAGGGATGGAGCAGTACTTC.

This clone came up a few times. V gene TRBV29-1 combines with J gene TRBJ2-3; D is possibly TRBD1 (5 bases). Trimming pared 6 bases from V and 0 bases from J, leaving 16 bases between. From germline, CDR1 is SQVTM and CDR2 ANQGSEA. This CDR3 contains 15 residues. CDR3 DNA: TGCAGCGTCCCGCCAAGGGGTACGAGCACAGATACGCAGTATTTT. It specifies CSVPPRGTSTDTQYF.

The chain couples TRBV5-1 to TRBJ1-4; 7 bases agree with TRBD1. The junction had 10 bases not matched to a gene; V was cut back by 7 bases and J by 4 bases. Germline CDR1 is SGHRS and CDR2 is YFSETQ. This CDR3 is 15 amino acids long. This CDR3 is CASRLGTVFNEKLFF. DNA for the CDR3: TGCGCCAGCCGCCTCGGGACAGTCTTTAATGAAAAACTGTTTTTT.

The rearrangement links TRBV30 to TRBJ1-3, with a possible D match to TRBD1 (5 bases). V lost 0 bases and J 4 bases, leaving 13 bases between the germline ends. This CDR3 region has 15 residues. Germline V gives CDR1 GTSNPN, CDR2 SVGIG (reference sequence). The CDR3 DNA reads TGTGCCTGGAGTGTAGCCGGGGGATCAGGAAACACCATATATTTT. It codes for CAWSVAGGSGNTIYF.

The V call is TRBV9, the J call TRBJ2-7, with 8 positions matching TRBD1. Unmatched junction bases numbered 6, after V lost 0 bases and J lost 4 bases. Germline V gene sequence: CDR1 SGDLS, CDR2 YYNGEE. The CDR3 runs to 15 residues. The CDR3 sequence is CASSVGQGTLYEQYF. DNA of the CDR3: TGTGCCAGCAGCGTAGGACAGGGGACCCTTTACGAGCAGTACTTC.

The CDR3 loop reads CSVDLGEETQYF. The CDR3, as DNA: TGCAGCGTTGATTTAGGGGAAGAGACCCAGTACTTC. The chain recombines TRBV29-1 with TRBJ2-5; TRBD1 is a possible D gene (5 bases). V lost 3 bases and J 3 bases, leaving 8 bases between the germline ends. Germline V CDR1 and CDR2: SQVTM, ANQGSEA. This CDR3 has 12 residues. Supplemented by reference TRBV29-1 and TRBJ2-5, the full variable domain reads SAVISQKPSRDICQRGTSLTIQCQVDSQVTMMFWYRQQPGQSLTLIATANQGSEATYESGFVIDKFPISRPNLTFSTLTVSNMSPEDSSIYLCSVDLGEETQYFGPGTRLLVL.

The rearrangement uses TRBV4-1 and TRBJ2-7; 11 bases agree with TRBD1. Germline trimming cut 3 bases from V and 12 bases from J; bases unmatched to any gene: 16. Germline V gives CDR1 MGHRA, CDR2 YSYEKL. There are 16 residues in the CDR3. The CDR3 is CASSHRFGTGGVGLYF. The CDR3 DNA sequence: TGCGCCAGCAGCCATCGCTTTGGGACAGGGGGAGTGGGTCTGTACTTC.

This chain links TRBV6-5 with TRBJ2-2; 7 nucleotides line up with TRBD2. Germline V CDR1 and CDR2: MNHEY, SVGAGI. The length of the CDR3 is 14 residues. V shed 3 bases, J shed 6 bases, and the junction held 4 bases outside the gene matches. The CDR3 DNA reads TGTGCCAGCAGTTATGGGGGGGAAGCCGGGGAGCTGTTTTTT. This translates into CASSYGGEAGELFF.

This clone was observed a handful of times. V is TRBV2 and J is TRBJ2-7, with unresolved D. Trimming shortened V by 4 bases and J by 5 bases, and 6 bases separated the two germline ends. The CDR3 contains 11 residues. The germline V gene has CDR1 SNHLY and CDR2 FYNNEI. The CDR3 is CASSVENEQYF. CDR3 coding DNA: TGTGCCAGCAGTGTAGAGAACGAGCAGTACTTC.

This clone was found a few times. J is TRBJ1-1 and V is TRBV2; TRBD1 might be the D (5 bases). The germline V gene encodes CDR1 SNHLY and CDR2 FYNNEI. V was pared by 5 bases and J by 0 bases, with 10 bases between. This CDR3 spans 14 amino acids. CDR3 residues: CASSREGLNTEAFF. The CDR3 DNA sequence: TGTGCCAGCAGTAGGGAGGGACTGAACACTGAAGCTTTCTTT.

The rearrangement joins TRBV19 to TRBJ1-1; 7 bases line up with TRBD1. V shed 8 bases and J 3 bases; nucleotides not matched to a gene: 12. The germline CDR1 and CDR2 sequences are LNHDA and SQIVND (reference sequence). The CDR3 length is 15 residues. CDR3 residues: CASRRQGRSDTEAFF. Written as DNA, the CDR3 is TGTGCCAGTCGGAGACAGGGCCGGAGTGACACTGAAGCTTTCTTT. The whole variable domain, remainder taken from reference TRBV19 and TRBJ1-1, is DGGITQSPKYLFRKEGQNVTLSCEQNLNHDAMYWYRQDPGQGLRLIYYSQIVNDFQKGDIAEGYSVSREKKESFPLTVTSAQKNPTAFYLCASRRQGRSDTEAFFGQGTRLTVV.

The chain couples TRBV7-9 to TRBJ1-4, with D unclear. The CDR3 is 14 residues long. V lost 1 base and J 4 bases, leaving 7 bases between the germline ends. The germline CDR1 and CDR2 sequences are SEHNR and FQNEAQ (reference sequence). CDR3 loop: CASSLGGLNEKLFF. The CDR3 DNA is TGTGCCAGCAGCTTAGGCGGCCTTAATGAAAAACTGTTTTTT.

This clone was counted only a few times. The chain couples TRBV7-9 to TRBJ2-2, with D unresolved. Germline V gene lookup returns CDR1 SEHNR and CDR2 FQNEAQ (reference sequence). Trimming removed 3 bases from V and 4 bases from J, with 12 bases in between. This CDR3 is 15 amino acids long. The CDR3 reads CASSFPSLITGELFF. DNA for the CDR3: TGTGCCAGCAGCTTTCCCAGTCTTATCACCGGGGAGCTGTTTTTT.

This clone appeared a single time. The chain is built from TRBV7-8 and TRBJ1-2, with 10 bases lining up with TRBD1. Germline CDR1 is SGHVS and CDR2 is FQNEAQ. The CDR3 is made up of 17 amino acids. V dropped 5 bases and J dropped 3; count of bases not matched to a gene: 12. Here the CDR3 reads CASSLRETGGNDYGYTF. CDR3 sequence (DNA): TGTGCCAGCAGCCTAAGGGAGACAGGGGGCAACGACTATGGCTACACCTTC.

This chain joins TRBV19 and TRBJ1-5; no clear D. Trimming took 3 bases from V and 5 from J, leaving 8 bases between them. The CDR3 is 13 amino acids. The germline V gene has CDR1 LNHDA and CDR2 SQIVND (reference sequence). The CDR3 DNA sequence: TGTGCCAGTAGTATCTTCGGGGATCAGCCCCAGCATTTT. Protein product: CASSIFGDQPQHF.

The CDR3 is CASSLVGTSVSDTQYF. CDR3 DNA: TGTGCCAGCAGCCTGGTCGGGACTAGCGTTTCAGATACGCAGTATTTT. This chain joins TRBV7-3 and TRBJ2-3, with TRBD2 matching 10 bases. With V trimmed by 5 bases and J by 4 bases, 9 bases remained unmatched. Germline loops: CDR1 SGHTA, CDR2 FQGTGA. The CDR3 consists of 16 residues.

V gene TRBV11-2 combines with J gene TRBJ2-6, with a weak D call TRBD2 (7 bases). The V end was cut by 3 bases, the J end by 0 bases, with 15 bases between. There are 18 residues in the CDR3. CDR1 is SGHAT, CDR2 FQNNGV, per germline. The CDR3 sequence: CASSLSPGGLSGANVLTF. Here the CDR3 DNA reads TGTGCCAGCAGCTTGTCTCCCGGGGGGCTCTCTGGGGCCAACGTCCTGACTTTC.

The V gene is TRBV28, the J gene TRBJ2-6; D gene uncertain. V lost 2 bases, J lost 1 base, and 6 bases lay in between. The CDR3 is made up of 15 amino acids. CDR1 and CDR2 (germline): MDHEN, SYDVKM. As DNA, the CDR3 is TGTGCCAGCAGTTTAGGAGCTTCTGGGGCCAACGTCCTGACTTTC. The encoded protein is CASSLGASGANVLTF.

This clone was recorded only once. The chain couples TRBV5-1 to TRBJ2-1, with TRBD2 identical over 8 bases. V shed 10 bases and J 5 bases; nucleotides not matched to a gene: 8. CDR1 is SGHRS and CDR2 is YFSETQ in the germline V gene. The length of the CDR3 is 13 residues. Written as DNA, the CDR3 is TGCGCCCGCGGGCTCGGGGGGGACAATGAGCAGTTCTTC. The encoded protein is CARGLGGDNEQFF.

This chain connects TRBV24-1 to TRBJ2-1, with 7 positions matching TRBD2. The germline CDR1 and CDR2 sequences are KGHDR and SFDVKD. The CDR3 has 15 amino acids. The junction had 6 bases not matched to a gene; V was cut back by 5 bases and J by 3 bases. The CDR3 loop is CATSGGGKGYNEQFF. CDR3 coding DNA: TGTGCCACCAGTGGGGGGGGTAAGGGCTACAATGAGCAGTTCTTC.

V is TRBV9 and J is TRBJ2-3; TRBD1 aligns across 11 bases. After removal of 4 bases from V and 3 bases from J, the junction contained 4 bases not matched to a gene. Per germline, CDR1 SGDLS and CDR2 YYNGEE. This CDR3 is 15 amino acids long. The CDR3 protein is CASSFGQGATDTQYF. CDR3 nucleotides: TGTGCCAGCAGCTTCGGACAGGGGGCAACAGATACGCAGTATTTT.

The CDR3 loop is CASSDSGLGRPQHF. The CDR3 nucleotides are TGTGCCAGCAGTGATTCGGGCTTGGGGCGGCCCCAGCATTTT. The rearrangement uses TRBV6-1 and TRBJ1-5; perhaps TRBD1 as D (5 bases). Germline-derived CDR1 and CDR2 are MNHNS and SASEGT. V was clipped by 3 bases and J by 9 bases, with 15 bases between them. CDR3 length: 14 residues.

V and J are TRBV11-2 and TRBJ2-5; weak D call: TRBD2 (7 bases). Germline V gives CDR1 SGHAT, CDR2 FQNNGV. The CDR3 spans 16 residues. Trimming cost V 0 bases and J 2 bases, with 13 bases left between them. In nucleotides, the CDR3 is TGTGCCAGCAGCTTAGATATAGGGGGGGGTCAAGAGACCCAGTACTTC. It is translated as CASSLDIGGGQETQYF. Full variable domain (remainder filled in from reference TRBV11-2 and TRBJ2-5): EAGVAQSPRYKIIEKRQSVAFWCNPISGHATLYWYQQILGQGPKLLIQFQNNGVVDDSQLPKDRFSAERLKGVDSTLKIQPAKLEDSAVYLCASSLDIGGGQETQYFGPGTRLLVL.

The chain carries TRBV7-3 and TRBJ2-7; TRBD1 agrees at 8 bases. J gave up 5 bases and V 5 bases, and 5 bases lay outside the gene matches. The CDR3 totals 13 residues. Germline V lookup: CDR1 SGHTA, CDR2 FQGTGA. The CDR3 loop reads CASSNGQGDEQYF. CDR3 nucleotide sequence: TGTGCCAGCAGCAACGGACAGGGCGACGAGCAGTACTTC.

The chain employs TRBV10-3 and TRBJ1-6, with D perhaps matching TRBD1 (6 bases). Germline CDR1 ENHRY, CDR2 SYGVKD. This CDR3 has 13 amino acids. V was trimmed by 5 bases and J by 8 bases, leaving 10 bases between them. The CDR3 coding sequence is TGTGCCATCAGTTCCCGGACAGATTCACCCCTCCACTTT. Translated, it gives CAISSRTDSPLHF.